This T cell receptor (beta chain) emerged from a study of cytomegalovirus exposure and HLA in healthy donors. A multiplex PCR was run with 60 Vbeta primers and 13 Jbeta primers. This table comes from immunoSEQ multiplex PCR, and its TCRdb copy is limited to in-frame clones, with some not included. The listing contains some 75,000 clones. V gave up 5 bases and J gave up 2 bases; unmatched junction bases: 5. The length of the CDR3 is 15 residues. Per the germline V gene, CDR1 is LNHDA and CDR2 is SQIVND (reference sequence). The source of this sequence is a boy younger than 18 in good health and CMV-seronegative. The chain is built from TRBV19 and TRBJ2-3; TRBD1 agrees at 9 bases. The source material was PBMCs. This CDR3 reads CASSPGTGHTDTQYF. The DNA of the CDR3 is TGTGCCAGTAGTCCCGGGACAGGGCACACAGATACGCAGTATTTT. The full variable domain, in which reference TRBV19 and TRBJ2-3 provide the parts outside the CDR3, is DGGITQSPKYLFRKEGQNVTLSCEQNLNHDAMYWYRQDPGQGLRLIYYSQIVNDFQKGDIAEGYSVSREKKESFPLTVTSAQKNPTAFYLCASSPGTGHTDTQYFGPGTRLTVL.